This record concerns one TCR beta chain sequence. Its antigen is unidentified. This sample was included in a study of cytomegalovirus exposure and HLA in healthy donors. Study overall: Out of 180 million or so T cells, an earlier analysis found fewer than 140 million unique TCR beta sequences in total.

The study, taken as a whole, reports: HLA restriction was apparent for most CMV-associated TCR beta chains in a later analysis.

Germline CDR1 reads SGHTA; CDR2 reads FQGNSA. There are 13 residues in the CDR3. Deletions cut 4 bases from V and 7 bases from J, with 13 bases between. In the PCR, 60 Vbeta and 13 Jbeta primers were used. Sequencing was performed with immunoSEQ multiplex PCR; in TCRdb, only in-frame clones are kept and a portion is missing. The sample holds roughly 100,000 clones; 78% are singletons and the top ten take 1.3%. The gene calls are TRBV7-2 and TRBJ2-5; TRBD2 is a possible D gene (5 bases). The sequenced sample consisted of PBMCs. This sequence originates from a man aged 30 to 39 in good health and CMV-seronegative. The CDR3 is CASSSRVAGTQYF. As DNA, the CDR3 is TGTGCCAGCAGCTCGAGGGTGGCAGGGACCCAGTACTTC. Variable domain in full (rest from reference TRBV7-2 and TRBJ2-5): GAGVSQSPSNKVTEKGKDVELRCDPISGHTALYWYRQSLGQGLEFLIYFQGNSAPDKSGLPSDRFSAERTGGSVSTLTIQRTQQEDSAVYLCASSSRVAGTQYFGPGTRLLVL.